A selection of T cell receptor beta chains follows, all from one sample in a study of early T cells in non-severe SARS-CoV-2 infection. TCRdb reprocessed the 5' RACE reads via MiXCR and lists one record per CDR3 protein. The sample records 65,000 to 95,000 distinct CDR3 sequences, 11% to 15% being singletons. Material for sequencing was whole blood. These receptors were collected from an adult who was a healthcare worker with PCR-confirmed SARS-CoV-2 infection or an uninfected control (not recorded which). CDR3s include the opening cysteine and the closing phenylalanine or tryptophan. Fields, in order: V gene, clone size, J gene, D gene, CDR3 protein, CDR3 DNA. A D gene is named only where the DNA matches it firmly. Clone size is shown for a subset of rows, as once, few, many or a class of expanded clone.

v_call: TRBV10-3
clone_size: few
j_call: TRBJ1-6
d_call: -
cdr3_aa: CAISVTDDVNSPLHF
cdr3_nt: TGTGCCATCAGTGTAACCGACGATGTTAATTCACCCCTCCACTTT

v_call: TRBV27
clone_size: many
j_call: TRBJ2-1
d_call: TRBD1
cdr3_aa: CASSARETGGIVDEQFF
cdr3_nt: TGTGCCAGCAGTGCCCGAGAGACAGGGGGAATTGTGGATGAGCAGTTCTTC

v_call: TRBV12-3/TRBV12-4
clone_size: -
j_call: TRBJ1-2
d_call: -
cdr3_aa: CASSLYEQSYGYTF
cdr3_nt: TGTGCCAGCAGTTTATATGAACAGTCCTATGGCTACACCTTC

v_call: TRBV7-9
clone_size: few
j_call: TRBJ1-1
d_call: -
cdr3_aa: CASSLVRGLNTEAFF
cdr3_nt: TGTGCCAGCAGCTTAGTCCGGGGGCTGAACACTGAAGCTTTCTTT

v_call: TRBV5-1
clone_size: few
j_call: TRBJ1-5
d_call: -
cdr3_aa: CASSPLGNQPQHF
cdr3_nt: TGCGCCAGCAGCCCCCTCGGGAATCAGCCCCAGCATTTT

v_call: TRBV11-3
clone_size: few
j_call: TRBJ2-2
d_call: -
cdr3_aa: CASSLAGTHTGELFF
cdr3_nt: TGTGCCAGCAGCTTGGCCGGGACCCACACCGGGGAGCTGTTTTTT

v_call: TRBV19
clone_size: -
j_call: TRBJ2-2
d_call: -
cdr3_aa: CASSMTGELFF
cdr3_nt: TGTGCCAGTAGTATGACCGGGGAGCTGTTTTTT

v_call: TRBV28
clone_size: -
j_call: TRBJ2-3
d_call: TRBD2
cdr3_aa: CASSFRGRGADTQYF
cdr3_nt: TGTGCCAGCAGTTTTCGGGGGAGGGGTGCAGATACGCAGTATTTT

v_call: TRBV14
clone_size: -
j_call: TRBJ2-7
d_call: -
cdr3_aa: CASSQEGSGEQYF
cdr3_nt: TGTGCCAGCAGCCAAGAGGGTAGTGGCGAGCAGTACTTC

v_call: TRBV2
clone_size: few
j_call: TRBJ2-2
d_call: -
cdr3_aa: CASSDGQGSDTGELFF
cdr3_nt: TGTGCCAGCAGTGACGGGCAAGGGTCGGACACCGGGGAGCTGTTTTTT

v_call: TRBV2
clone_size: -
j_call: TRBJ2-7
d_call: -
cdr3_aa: CASRRAYEQYF
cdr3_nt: TGTGCCAGCAGACGGGCCTACGAGCAGTACTTC

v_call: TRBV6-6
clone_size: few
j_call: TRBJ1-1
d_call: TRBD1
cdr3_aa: CASSLAAGTGTDTEAFF
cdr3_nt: TGTGCCAGCAGTCTAGCGGCCGGGACAGGGACGGACACTGAAGCTTTCTTT

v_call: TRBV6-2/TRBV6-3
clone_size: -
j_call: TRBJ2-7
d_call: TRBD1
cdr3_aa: CASSYPTGGTSYEQYF
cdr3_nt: TGTGCCAGCAGTTACCCTACAGGGGGGACCTCCTACGAGCAGTACTTC

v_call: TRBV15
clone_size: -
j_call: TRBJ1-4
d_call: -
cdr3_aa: CATSRRQAFNEKLFF
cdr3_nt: TGTGCCACCAGCAGACGACAGGCTTTTAATGAAAAACTGTTTTTT

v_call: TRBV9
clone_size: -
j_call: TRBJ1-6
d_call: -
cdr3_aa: CASSVEGGDNSPLHF
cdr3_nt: TGTGCCAGCAGCGTAGAGGGAGGTGACAATTCACCCCTCCACTTT

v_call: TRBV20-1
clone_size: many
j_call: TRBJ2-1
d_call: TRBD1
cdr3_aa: CSAKLQGNEQFF
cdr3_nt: TGCAGTGCTAAACTACAGGGGAATGAGCAGTTCTTC

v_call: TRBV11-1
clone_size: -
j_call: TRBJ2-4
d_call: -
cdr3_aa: CASSLTPWQIELGVAKNIQYF
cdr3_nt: TGTGCCAGCAGCTTAACCCCCTGGCAGATTGAATTAGGGGTAGCCAAAAACATTCAGTACTTC

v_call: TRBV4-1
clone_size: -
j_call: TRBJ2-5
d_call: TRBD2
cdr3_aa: CASSQLAGGEETQYF
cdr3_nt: TGCGCCAGCAGCCAGCTAGCGGGGGGCGAAGAGACCCAGTACTTC

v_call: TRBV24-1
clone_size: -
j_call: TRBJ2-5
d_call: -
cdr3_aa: CATSDLIPGEETQYF
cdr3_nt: TGTGCCACCAGTGATTTGATCCCAGGGGAAGAGACCCAGTACTTC

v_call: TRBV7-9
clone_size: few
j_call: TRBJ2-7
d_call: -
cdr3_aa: CASVGNGVEQYF
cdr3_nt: TGTGCCAGCGTTGGCAATGGGGTCGAGCAGTACTTC

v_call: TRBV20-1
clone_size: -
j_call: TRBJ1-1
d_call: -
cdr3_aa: CSARDLEGGEITEAFF
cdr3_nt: TGCAGTGCTAGAGATCTAGAGGGGGGCGAAATCACTGAAGCTTTCTTT

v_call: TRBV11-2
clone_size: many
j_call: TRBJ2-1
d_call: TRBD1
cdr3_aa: CASSSNGQGTNEQFF
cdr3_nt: TGTGCCAGCAGCTCTAACGGACAGGGAACGAATGAGCAGTTCTTC